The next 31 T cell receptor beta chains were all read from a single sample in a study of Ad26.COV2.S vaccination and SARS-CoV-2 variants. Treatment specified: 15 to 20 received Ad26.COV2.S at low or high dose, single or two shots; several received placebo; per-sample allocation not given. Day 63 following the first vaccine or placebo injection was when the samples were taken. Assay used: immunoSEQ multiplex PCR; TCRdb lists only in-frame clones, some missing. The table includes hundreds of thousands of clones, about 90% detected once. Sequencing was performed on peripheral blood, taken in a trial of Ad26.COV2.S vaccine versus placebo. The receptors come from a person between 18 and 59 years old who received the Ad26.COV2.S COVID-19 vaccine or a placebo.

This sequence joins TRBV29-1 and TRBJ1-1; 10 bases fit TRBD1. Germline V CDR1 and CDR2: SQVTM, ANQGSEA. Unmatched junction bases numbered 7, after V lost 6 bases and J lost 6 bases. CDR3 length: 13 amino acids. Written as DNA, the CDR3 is TGCAGCGTGTGGGACAGGGGAGGGGCTGAAGCTTTCTTT. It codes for CSVWDRGGAEAFF.

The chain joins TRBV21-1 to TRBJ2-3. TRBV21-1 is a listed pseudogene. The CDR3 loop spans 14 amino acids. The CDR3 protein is CACKGTHAPDTQYF. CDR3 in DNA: TGTGCCTGTAAGGGGACGCACGCCCCAGATACGCAGTATTTT.

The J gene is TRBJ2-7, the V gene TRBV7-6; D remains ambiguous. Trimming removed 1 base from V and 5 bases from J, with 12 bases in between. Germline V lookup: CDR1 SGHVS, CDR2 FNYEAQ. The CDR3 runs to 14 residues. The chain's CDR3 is CASSLVAVANEQYF. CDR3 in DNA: TGTGCCAGCAGCTTAGTGGCCGTGGCGAACGAGCAGTACTTC.

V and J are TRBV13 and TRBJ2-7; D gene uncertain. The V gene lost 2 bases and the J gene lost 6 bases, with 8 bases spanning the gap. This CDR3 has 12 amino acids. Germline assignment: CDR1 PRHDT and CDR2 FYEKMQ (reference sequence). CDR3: CASSLHPGEQYF. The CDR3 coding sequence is TGTGCCAGCAGCTTACACCCCGGCGAGCAGTACTTC.

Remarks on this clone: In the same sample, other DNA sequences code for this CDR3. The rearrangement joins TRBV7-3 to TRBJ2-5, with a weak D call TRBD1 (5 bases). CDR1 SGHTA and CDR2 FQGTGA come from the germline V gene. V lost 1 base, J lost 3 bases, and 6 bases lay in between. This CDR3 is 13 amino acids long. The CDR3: CASSLSREETQYF. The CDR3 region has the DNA TGTGCCAGCAGCTTAAGCAGGGAAGAGACCCAGTACTTC.

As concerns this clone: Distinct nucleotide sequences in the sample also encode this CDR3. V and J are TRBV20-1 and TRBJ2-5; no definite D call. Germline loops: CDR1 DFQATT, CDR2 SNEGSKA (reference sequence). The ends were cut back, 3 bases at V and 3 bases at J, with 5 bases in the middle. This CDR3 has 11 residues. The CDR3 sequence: CSASGEETQYF. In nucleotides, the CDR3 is TGCAGTGCTAGCGGAGAAGAGACCCAGTACTTC.

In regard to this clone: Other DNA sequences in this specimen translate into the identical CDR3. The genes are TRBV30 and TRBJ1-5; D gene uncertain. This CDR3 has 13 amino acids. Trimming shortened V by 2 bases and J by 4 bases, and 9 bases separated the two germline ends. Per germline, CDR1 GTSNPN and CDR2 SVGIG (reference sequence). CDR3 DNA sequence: TGTGCCTGGAGTTTGGGCGGTAATCAGCCCCAGCATTTT. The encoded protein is CAWSLGGNQPQHF.

DNA of the CDR3: TGTGCCAGCAGTTTTCCAAATGGGCGGTCTAGAAACGAGCAGTACTTC. Translation gives CASSFPNGRSRNEQYF. The V gene is TRBV28, the J gene TRBJ2-7, with D unresolved. The germline gives CDR1 MDHEN, CDR2 SYDVKM. Trimming shortened V by 3 bases and J by 5 bases, and 20 bases separated the two germline ends. This CDR3 is built from 16 residues.

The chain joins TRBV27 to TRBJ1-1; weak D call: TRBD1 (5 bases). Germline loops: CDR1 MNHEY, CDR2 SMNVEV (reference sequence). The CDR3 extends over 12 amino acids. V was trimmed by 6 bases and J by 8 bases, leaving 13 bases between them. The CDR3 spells CASRDLGEEAFF. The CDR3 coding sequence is TGTGCCAGCAGAGATCTGGGGGAAGAAGCTTTCTTT.

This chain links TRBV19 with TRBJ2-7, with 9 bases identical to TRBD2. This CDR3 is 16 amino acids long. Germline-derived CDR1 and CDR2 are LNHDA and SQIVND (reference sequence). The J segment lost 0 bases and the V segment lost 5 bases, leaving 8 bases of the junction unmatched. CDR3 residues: CASSLSGGRASYEQYF. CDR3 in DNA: TGTGCCAGTAGTCTGAGCGGCGGGAGGGCCTCCTACGAGCAGTACTTC.

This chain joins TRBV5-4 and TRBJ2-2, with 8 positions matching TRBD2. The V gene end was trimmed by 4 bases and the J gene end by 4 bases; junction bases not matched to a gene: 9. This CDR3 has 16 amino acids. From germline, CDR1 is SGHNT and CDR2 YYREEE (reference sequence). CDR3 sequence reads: CASSPQAGRGTGELFF. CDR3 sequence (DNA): TGTGCCAGCAGCCCTCAGGCCGGGAGGGGCACCGGGGAGCTGTTTTTT.

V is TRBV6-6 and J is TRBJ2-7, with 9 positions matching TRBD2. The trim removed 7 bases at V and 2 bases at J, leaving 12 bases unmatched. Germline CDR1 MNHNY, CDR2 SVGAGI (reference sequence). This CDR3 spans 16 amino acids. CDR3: CASNAPGTSRAYEQYF. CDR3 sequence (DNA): TGTGCCAGCAACGCACCGGGGACTAGCCGAGCCTACGAGCAGTACTTC.

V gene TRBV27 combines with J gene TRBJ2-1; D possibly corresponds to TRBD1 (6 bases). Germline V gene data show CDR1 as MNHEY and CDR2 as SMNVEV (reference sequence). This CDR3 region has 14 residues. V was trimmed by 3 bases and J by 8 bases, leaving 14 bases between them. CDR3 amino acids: CASSLIKGVHEQFF. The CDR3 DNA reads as TGTGCCAGCAGTTTGATTAAGGGGGTGCATGAGCAGTTCTTC.

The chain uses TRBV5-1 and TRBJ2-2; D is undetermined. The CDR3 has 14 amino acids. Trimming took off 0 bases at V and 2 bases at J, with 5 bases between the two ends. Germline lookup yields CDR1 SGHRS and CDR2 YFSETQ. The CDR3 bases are TGCGCCAGCAGCTTGGCTCGAAACACCGGGGAGCTGTTTTTT. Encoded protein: CASSLARNTGELFF.

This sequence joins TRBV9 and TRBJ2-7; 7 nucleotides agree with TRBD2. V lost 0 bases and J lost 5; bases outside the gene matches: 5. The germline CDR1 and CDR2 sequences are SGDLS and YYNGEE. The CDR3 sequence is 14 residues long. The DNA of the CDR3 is TGTGCCAGCAGCGTAGAGGGAGGGTTGGACGAGCAGTACTTC. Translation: CASSVEGGLDEQYF.

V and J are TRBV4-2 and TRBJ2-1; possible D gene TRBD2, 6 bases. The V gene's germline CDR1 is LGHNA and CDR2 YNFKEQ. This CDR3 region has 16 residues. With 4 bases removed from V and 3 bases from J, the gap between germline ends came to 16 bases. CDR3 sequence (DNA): TGTGCCAGCAGCCTTATAGCGGCTTCAGGCTACAATGAGCAGTTCTTC. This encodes CASSLIAASGYNEQFF.

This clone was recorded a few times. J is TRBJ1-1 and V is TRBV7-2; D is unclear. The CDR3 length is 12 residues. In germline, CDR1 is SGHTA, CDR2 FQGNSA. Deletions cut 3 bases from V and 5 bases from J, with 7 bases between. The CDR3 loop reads CASSLWETEAFF. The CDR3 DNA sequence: TGTGCCAGCAGCTTGTGGGAGACTGAAGCTTTCTTT.

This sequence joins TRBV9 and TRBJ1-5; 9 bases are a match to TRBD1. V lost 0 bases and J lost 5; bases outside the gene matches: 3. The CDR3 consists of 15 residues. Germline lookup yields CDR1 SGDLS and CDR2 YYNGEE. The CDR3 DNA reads TGTGCCAGCAGCGTAGCGGGACAGGGCCATCAGCCCCAGCATTTT. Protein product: CASSVAGQGHQPQHF.

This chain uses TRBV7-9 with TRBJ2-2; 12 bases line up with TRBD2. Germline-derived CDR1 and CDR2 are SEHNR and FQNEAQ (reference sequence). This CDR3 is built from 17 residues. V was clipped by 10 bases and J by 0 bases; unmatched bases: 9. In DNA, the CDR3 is TGTGCCATTAAGACTAGCGGGAGTGGAACGAACACCGGGGAGCTGTTTTTT. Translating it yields CAIKTSGSGTNTGELFF.

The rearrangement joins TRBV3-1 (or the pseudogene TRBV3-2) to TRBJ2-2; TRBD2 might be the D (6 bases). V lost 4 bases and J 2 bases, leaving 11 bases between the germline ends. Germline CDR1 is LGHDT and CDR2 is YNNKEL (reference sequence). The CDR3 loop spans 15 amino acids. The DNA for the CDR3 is TGTGCCAGCAGCCCCCCGGGAGATAACACCGGGGAGCTGTTTTTT. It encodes CASSPPGDNTGELFF.

In nucleotides, the CDR3 is TGTGCCAGCAGCTTAGGTGGGGCCAACGTCCTGACTTTC. Its translation is CASSLGGANVLTF. V usage is TRBV11-2 and J usage is TRBJ2-6; D call uncertain. The CDR3 length is 13 residues. The germline V and J ends were trimmed by 1 base and 3 bases, with 1 base remaining between them. The germline V gene encodes CDR1 SGHAT and CDR2 FQNNGV.

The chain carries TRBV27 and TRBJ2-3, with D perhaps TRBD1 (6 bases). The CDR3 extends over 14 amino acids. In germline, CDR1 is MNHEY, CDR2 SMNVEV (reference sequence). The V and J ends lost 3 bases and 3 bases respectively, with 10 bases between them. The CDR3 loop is CASSFGQITDTQYF. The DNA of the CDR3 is TGTGCCAGCAGTTTTGGACAGATTACAGATACGCAGTATTTT.

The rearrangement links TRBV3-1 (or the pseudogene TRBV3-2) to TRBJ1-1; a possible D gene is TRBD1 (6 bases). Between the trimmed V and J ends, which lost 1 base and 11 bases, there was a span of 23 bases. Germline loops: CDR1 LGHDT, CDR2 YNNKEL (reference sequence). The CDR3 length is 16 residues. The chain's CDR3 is CASSQVDSSPVRGAFF. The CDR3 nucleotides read TGTGCCAGCAGCCAAGTGGACAGCTCACCCGTTCGGGGGGCTTTCTTT.

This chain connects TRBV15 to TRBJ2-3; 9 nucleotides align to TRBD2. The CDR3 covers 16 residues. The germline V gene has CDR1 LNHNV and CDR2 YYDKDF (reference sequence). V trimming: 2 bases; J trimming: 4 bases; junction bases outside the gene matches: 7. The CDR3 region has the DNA TGTGCCACCAGCAGATTAGCGGGAGTTGGGGCAGATACGCAGTATTTT. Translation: CATSRLAGVGADTQYF.

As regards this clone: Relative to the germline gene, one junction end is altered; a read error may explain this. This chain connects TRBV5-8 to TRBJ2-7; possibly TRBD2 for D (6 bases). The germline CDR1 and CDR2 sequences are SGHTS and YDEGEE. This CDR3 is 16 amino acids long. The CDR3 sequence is CASNLAASAKSYEQYF. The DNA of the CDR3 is TGTGCCAGCAACTTGGCGGCTAGCGCTAAGTCCTACGAGCAGTACTTC.

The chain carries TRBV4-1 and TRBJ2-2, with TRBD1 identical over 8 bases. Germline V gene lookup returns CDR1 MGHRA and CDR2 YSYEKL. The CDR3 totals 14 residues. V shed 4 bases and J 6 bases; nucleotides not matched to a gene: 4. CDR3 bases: TGCGCCAGCAGCCTGGGACAGGTGGCCGGGGAGCTGTTTTTT. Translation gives CASSLGQVAGELFF.

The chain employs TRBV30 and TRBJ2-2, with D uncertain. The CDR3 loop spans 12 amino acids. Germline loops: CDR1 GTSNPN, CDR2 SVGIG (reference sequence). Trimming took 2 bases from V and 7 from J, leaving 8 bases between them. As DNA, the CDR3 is TGTGCCTGGAGTAATGCTATCGGGGAGCTGTTTTTT. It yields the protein CAWSNAIGELFF.

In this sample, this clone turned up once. In DNA, the CDR3 is TGTGCCAGCAGCCTGGGACTAGCGGGGGTCGAAGAGCAGTTCTTC. This gives the protein CASSLGLAGVEEQFF. This sequence joins TRBV7-8 and TRBJ2-1; 14 bases agree with TRBD2. The V gene's germline CDR1 is SGHVS and CDR2 FQNEAQ. The junction had 7 bases not matched to a gene; V was cut back by 5 bases and J by 10 bases. The CDR3 is 15 residues long.

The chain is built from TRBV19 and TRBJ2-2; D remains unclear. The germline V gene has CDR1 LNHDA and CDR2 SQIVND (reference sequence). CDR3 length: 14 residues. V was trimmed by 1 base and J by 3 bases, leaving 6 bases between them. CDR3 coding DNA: TGTGCCAGTAGTATAGTGGCCTACACCGGGGAGCTGTTTTTT. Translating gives CASSIVAYTGELFF.

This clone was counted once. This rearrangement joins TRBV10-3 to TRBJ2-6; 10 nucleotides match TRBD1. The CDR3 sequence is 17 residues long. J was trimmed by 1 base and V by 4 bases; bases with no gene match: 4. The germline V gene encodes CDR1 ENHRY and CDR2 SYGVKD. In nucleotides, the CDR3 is TGTGCCATCAGTGCCCAGGGACAGGGGTCTGGGGCCAACGTCCTGACTTTC. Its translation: CAISAQGQGSGANVLTF.

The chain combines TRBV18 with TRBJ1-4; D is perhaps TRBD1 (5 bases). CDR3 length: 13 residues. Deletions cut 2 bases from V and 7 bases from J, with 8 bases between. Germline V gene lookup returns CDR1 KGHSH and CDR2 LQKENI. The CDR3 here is CASSPGAREKLFF. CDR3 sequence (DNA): TGTGCCAGCTCACCAGGGGCGCGTGAAAAACTGTTTTTT.